This T cell receptor (beta chain) was captured in a study of T cell responses to AZD1222 COVID-19 vaccine. Per the germline V gene, CDR1 is LGHDT and CDR2 is YNNKEL (reference sequence). V dropped 1 base and J dropped 3; count of bases not matched to a gene: 4. This CDR3 spans 15 amino acids. The repertoire was sequenced with immunoSEQ multiplex PCR; TCRdb's copy has only in-frame clones and lacks some. The data hold about 130,000 clones, with less than 95% observed a single time. This specimen was peripheral blood, taken on day 0 of MenACWY control vaccination. The TCR originated in an adult in good health. J is TRBJ1-1 and V is TRBV3-1 (or the pseudogene TRBV3-2); 8 nucleotides agree with TRBD1. The CDR3 is CASSQGQGPYTEAFF. The DNA for the CDR3 is TGTGCCAGCAGCCAAGGACAGGGGCCGTACACTGAAGCTTTCTTT.